This T cell receptor (beta chain) emerged from a study of T-cell memory formation after mild COVID-19. For the study at large: Across donors, TCR clusters were largely donor specific. Overall study results and limits: Prior to infection, memory already included some responding clones, suggesting cross-reactive memory joined.

A remark on this clonotype: No antigen is known for it.

From the 5' RACE reads, TCRdb called clonotypes with MiXCR, one entry per CDR3 protein. The sample contains 400,000 to 500,000 distinct CDR3 sequences, 20% of which appear only once. J lost 3 bases, V lost 7 bases, and 8 bases had no gene match. The CDR3 covers 14 residues. Germline values: CDR1 LGHNA, CDR2 YSLEER. The clonotype comes from an adult woman who had mild COVID-19 (a few samples of this study predate the infection). Cell type and time point are not known. This chain uses TRBV4-3 with TRBJ2-7; 8 nucleotides match TRBD1. Input material: PBMCs or a T cell subset sorted from them (not recorded which). In DNA, the CDR3 is TGCGCCAGCACCCCTGGGACAGGTGACTACGAGCAGTACTTC. Translating gives CASTPGTGDYEQYF.